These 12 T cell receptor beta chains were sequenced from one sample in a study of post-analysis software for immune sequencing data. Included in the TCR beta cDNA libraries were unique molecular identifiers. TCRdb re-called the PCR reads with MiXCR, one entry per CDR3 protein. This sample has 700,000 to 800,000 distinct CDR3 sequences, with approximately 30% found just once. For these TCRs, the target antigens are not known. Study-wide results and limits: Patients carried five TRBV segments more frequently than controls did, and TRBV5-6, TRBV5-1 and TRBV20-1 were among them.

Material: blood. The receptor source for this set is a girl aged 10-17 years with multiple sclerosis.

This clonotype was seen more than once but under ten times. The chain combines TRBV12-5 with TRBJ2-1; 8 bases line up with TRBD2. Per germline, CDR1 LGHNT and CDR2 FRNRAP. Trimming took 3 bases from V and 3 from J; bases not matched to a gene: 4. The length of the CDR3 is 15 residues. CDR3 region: CASGFGGGNYNEQFF. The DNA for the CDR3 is TGTGCTAGTGGTTTCGGGGGGGGAAACTACAATGAGCAGTTCTTC. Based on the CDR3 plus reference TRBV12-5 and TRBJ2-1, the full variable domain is DARVTQTPRHKVTEMGQEVTMRCQPILGHNTVFWYRQTMMQGLELLAYFRNRAPLDDSGMPKDRFSAEMPDATLATLKIQPSEPRDSAVYFCASGFGGGNYNEQFFGPGTRLTVL.

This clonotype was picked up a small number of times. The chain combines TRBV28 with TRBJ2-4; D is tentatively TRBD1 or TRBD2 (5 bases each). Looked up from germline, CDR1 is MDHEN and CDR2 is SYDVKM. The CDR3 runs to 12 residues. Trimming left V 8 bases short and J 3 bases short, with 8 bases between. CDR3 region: CASRGVKNIQYF. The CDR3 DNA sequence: TGTGCCAGCCGAGGGGTCAAAAACATTCAGTACTTC.

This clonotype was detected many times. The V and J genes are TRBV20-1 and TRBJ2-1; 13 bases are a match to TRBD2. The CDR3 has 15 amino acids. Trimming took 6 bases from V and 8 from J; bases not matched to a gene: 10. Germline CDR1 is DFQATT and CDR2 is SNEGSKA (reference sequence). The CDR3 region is CSAAPGLAGVHEQFF. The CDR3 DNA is TGCAGTGCCGCCCCCGGACTAGCGGGAGTCCATGAGCAGTTCTTC.

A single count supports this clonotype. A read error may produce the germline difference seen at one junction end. CDR3 sequence: CASSPTSGGPSSYNVQFF. The CDR3 DNA follows: TGTGCCAGCAGTCCCACTAGCGGGGGCCCGAGCTCCTACAATGTGCAGTTCTTC. The V and J genes are TRBV12-3 or TRBV12-4 and TRBJ2-1, with 11 bases matching TRBD2. The CDR3 totals 18 residues.

Written as DNA, the CDR3 is TGTGCCAGCGGCCCACGCGGGGGCCCCTACAATGAGCAGTTCTTC. Encoded protein: CASGPRGGPYNEQFF. This sequence joins TRBV7-2 and TRBJ2-1; perhaps TRBD2 as D (7 bases). CDR1 SGHTA and CDR2 FQGNSA come from the germline V gene. The CDR3 is made up of 15 amino acids. Trimming left V 8 bases short and J 2 bases short, with 16 bases between.

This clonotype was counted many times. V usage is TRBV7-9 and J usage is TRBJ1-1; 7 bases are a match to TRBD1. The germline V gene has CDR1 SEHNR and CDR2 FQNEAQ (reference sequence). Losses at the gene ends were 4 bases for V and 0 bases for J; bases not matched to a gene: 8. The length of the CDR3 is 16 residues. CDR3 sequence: CASSSWTGPMNTEAFF. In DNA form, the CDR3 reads TGTGCCAGCAGCTCCTGGACAGGCCCCATGAACACTGAAGCTTTCTTT.

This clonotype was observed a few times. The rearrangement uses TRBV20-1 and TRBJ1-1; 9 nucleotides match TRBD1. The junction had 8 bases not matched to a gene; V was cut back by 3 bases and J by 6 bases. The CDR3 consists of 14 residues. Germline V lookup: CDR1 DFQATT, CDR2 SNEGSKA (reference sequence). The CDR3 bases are TGCAGTGCTAGCCGGACAGGGGAAACCTCTGAAGCTTTCTTT. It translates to CSASRTGETSEAFF.

The CDR3 protein is CAISESSKPLNEQYF. CDR3 sequence (DNA): TGTGCCATCAGTGAGTCGTCTAAACCTCTGAACGAGCAGTACTTC. The V call is TRBV10-3, the J call TRBJ2-7; no firm D call. V was cut by 0 bases and J by 5 bases, with 14 bases left in between. This CDR3 region has 15 residues. The germline CDR1 and CDR2 sequences are ENHRY and SYGVKD.

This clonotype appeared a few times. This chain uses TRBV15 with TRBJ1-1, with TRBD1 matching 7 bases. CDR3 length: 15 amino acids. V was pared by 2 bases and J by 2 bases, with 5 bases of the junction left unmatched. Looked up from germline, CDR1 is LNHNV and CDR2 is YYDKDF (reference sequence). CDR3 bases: TGTGCCACCAGCAGACTACGACAGGGCAACACTGAAGCTTTCTTT. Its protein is CATSRLRQGNTEAFF.

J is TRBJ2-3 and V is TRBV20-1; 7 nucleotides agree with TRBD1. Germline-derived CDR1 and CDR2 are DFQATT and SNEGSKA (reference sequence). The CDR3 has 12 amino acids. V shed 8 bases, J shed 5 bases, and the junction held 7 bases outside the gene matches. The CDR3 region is CSTGTEKDTQYF. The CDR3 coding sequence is TGCAGTACCGGGACAGAGAAAGATACGCAGTATTTT.

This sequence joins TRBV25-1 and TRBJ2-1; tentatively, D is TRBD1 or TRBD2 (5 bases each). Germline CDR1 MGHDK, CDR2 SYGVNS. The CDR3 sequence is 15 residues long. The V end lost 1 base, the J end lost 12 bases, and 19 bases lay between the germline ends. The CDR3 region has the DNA TGTGCCAGCAGTGAATCCCATTCCGGGACGATCGGGCAGTTCTTC. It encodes CASSESHSGTIGQFF.

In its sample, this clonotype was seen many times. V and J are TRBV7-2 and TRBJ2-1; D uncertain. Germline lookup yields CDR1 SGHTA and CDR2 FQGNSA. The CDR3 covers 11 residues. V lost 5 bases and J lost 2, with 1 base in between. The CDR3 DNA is TGTGCCAGCAGCCCCTACAATGAGCAGTTCTTC. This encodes CASSPYNEQFF.